This TCR beta chain comes out of a study of T cell responses to AZD1222 COVID-19 vaccine. This clone was recorded a few times. Clones were read by immunoSEQ multiplex PCR, and TCRdb kept only the in-frame ones, dropping some. This table has about 180,000 clones, around 93% appearing once. The TCR comes from an adult in good health. Sequenced here: peripheral blood, sampled on day 0 of AZD1222 vaccination.

The CDR3, as DNA: TGTGCCAGTAGTATCGGACAGGGAAGGGAAAAACTGTTTTTT. Translation gives CASSIGQGREKLFF. This chain connects TRBV19 to TRBJ1-4; 8 nucleotides match TRBD1. The CDR3 runs to 14 residues. V lost 3 bases to trimming and J lost 8 bases; unmatched junction nucleotides: 5. The V gene's germline CDR1 is LNHDA and CDR2 SQIVND (reference sequence).